This T cell receptor (beta chain) derives from a study of cytomegalovirus exposure and HLA in healthy donors (dated by TCRdb to the late 2010s). As for the study more broadly: A later analysis indicated that the 130 or so validation repertoires were generated on the platform also employed for the 666 repertoires of the first cohort. The study aimed to test whether cataloging public T cell receptors could reveal signatures of past pathogen exposure. A separate validation cohort of more than 100 different subjects was used in addition to the 666-subject first cohort. High-throughput TCR immunosequencing, statistical association of individual TCRs with disease status, and machine learning were combined to predict cytomegalovirus infection status. General study outcomes and caveats: Most TCR sequences were observed very rarely across donors, whereas some public TCRs were present in many individuals. A later analysis found that TCRs clustered in the first cohort also tended to co-occur in the 95 to 150 validation repertoires, with 94% of cluster scores above 0. A few of the identified cytomegalovirus-associated TCR beta chains were confirmed in vitro to be specific for cytomegalovirus antigens. All 120 or so repertoires were used to score co-occurrence in the validation cohort in a later analysis, because that analysis had no HLA typing for the cohort. A total of 150 to 200 TCR beta chains were listed by the study as associated with cytomegalovirus. The authors suggested that the approach could potentially be generalized to other disease states and immunological phenotypes. The classifier was reported to diagnose cytomegalovirus status with high specificity and sensitivity in both the original and validation cohorts.

Library preparation was by the immunoSEQ multiplex PCR assay. The original pipeline was this. To diagnose cytomegalovirus status from the catalog of TCR beta chain sequences, a statistical classification framework was built. This is the immuneACCESS table as TCRdb keeps it, with only in-frame sequences that have V and J called. A part of the clones is gone; compared with another copy, unresolved V genes explain less than half, and the rest is unexplained. V, J and clone size reflect that table, while D and trimming were determined from the DNA. The sample yields around 300,000 clones; roughly 85% were counted once. The biggest ten clones account for approximately 1% of the sample. For this clone: No cognate antigen has been identified for it. Within one base of it there is no much larger clone, and no base qualities were kept.

Donors formed part of the validation cohort, which comprised some 120 subjects and was distinct from the first cohort of several hundred subjects. From the cysteine through the phenylalanine, the CDR3 covers 17 amino acids. Just CDR3 DNA is preserved here, 51 bases in frame from base 1. Unmatched junction bases come to 11, with V trimmed by 3 bases and J by 3 bases. In the germline V gene (reference sequence), CDR1 corresponds to MNHEY and CDR2 to SMNVEV. The chain uses TRBV27 and TRBJ1-3, and 7 bases in between align with TRBD1. Sequenced material: PBMCs. The sequence was obtained from a woman under 30 in good health and CMV-seronegative. The DNA is TGTGCCAGCAGTTTGGGTGGGGCAGGGGGACGTGGAAACACCATATATTTT. This encodes CASSLGGAGGRGNTIYF.